What follows describes a single TCR beta chain. Its antigen remains unknown. Naive CD4+ cells were CD45RA-selected; the remaining cells were memory. The record originates from a study of shared clonotypes between healthy human individuals. Study conclusions and caveats: Generation probabilities were higher for clonotypes shared across all four sorted-subset donors than for unshared ones. Clonotype sharing across donors was expected to vary with sequencing depth. Between a few donors, naive CD4 clonotypes were shared at a level of roughly 5.5%.

Generated by immunoSEQ multiplex PCR, the TCRdb table keeps only in-frame clones and is missing some. The table has 2 million to 2.5 million clones, approximately 96% seen once. The specimen was naive CD4+ T cells sorted from blood. Subset described: CD45RA+ positively selected. The source of this sequence is a man aged 18 to 35 in good health.

The CDR3 DNA is TGTGCCAGCAGCCAAGTTGATCGATCACCCCTCCACTTT. This encodes CASSQVDRSPLHF. The chain recombines TRBV14 with TRBJ1-6; no definite D call. This CDR3 is built from 13 residues. The germline CDR1 and CDR2 sequences are SGHDN and FVKESK. The V gene lost 1 base and the J gene lost 10 bases, with 8 bases spanning the gap.